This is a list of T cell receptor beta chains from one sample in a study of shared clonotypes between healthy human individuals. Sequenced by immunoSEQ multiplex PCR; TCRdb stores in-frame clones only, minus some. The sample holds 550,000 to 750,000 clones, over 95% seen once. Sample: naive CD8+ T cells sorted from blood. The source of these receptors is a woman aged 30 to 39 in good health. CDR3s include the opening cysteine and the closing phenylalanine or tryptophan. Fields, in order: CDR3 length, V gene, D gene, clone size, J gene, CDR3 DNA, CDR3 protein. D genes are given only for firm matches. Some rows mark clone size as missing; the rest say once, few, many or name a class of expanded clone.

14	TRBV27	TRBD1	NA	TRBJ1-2	TGTGCCAGCAGTTATTCGGGACAGGGAAATGGCTACACCTTC	CASSYSGQGNGYTF
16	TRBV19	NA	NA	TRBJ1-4	TGTGCCAGTAGTACGTGGGGGGGAGCAACTAATGAAAAACTGTTTTTT	CASSTWGGATNEKLFF
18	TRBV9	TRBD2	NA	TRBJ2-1	TGTGCCAGCAGCGTAGGGGGATATAGCGGGAGTCCACACAATGAGCAGTTCTTC	CASSVGGYSGSPHNEQFF
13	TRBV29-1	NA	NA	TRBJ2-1	TGCAGCACTGCCCCAAGGCTATACAATGAGCAGTTCTTC	CSTAPRLYNEQFF
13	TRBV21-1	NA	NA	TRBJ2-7	TGTGCCAGCAGGACTAGCGGGATCTACGAGCAGTACTTC	CASRTSGIYEQYF
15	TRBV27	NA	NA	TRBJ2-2	TGTGCCAGCAGTTGGGCAGGGGAGGGTACCGGGGAGCTGTTTTTT	CASSWAGEGTGELFF
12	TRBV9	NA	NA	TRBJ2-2	TGTGCCAGCAGCCTTCCCCGGGGGGAGCTGTTTTTT	CASSLPRGELFF
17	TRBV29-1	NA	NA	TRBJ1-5	TGCAGCGTTGAAGATGGGCTACGATCAACCAGGGATCAGCCCCAGCATTTT	CSVEDGLRSTRDQPQHF
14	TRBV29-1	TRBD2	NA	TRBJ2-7	TGCAGCGTTGATGGGGGGGTCGGGTACTACGAGCAGTACTTC	CSVDGGVGYYEQYF
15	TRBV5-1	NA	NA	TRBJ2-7	TGCGCCAGCAGCCCTTCGTGGCACCGGGGCGACGAGCAGTACTTC	CASSPSWHRGDEQYF
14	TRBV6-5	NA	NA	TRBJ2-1	TGTGCCAGCAGTTACAGTAGCTCCTACAATGAGCAGTTCTTC	CASSYSSSYNEQFF
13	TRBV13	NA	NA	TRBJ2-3	TGTGCCAGCAGTCCATGGACCGCAGATACGCAGTATTTT	CASSPWTADTQYF
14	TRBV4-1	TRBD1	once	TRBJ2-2	TGCGCCAGCAGCCAACGGACAGGGACCGGGGAGCTGTTTTTT	CASSQRTGTGELFF
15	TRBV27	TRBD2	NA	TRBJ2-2	TGTGCCAGCAGTGCCGGGACTAGCGGGAAGGGGGAGCTGTTTTTT	CASSAGTSGKGELFF
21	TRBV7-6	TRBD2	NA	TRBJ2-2	TGTGCCAGCAGCTTTAGCTACCAGCGAGCCGTCAGCGGGAGGCAAACCGGGGAGCTGTTTTTT	CASSFSYQRAVSGRQTGELFF
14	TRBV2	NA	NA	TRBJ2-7	TGTGCCAGCAGTGGTGGGTCAGAACCCTACGAGCAGTACTTC	CASSGGSEPYEQYF
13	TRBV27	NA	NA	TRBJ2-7	TGTGCCAGCAGTTTCAGGGACACCTACGAGCAGTACTTC	CASSFRDTYEQYF
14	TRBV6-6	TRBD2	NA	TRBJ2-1	TGTGCCAGCAGTTACTCAACGGGGGGTGATGAGCAGTTCTTC	CASSYSTGGDEQFF
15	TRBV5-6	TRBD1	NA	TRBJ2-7	TGTGCCAGCAGAGCAGGGGGGACAGGGCCCCACGAGCAGTACTTC	CASRAGGTGPHEQYF
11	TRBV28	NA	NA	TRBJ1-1	TGTGCCAGCAGCTCATCCACTGAAGCTTTCTTT	CASSSSTEAFF
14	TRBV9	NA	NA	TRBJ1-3	TGTGCCAGCAGCGTAGGCGGCATCGGAAACACCATATATTTT	CASSVGGIGNTIYF
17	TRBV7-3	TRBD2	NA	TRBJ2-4	TGTGCCAGCAGCCCAGGACTAGCGGGAACAACCAAAAACATTCAGTACTTC	CASSPGLAGTTKNIQYF
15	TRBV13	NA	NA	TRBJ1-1	TGTGCCAGCAGCTTAGGCGGGACGTGGAACACTGAAGCTTTCTTT	CASSLGGTWNTEAFF
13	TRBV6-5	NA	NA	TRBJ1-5	TGTGCCAGCAGTTGGGCGAGTAATCAGCCCCAGCATTTT	CASSWASNQPQHF
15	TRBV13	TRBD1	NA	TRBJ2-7	TGTGCCAGCAGCCAATTGACAGGGGGCTTTCACGAGCAGTACTTC	CASSQLTGGFHEQYF
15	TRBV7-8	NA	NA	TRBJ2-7	TGTGCCAGCAGCCCCGGTCCGGCGGCAGGATACGAGCAGTACTTC	CASSPGPAAGYEQYF
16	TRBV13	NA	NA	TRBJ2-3	TGTGCCAGCAGCTCGACGGGGGCTAGCGGCACAGATACGCAGTATTTT	CASSSTGASGTDTQYF
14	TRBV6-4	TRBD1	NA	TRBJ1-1	TGTGCCAGCAAACAGACAGGGGGGAACACTGAAGCTTTCTTT	CASKQTGGNTEAFF
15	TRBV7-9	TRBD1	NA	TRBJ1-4	TGTGCCAGCAGCCCACGGACAGGATTTAATGAAAAACTGTTTTTT	CASSPRTGFNEKLFF
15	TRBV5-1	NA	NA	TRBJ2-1	TGCGCCAGCAGCTTGGGAGACAGGATCTACAATGAGCAGTTCTTC	CASSLGDRIYNEQFF
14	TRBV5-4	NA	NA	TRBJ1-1	TGTGCCAGCAGCTTGGTCACACAGAACACTGAAGCTTTCTTT	CASSLVTQNTEAFF
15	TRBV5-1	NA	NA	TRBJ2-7	TGCGCCAGCAGGAAACCGGGCAGTACCTCCTACGAGCAGTACTTC	CASRKPGSTSYEQYF